The 21 T cell receptor beta chains reported below all come from one sample, sequenced in a study of shared clonotypes between healthy human individuals. The naive CD8 fraction comprised CD45RO-negative cells positively selected for CCR7 and excluded terminally differentiated effector memory CD45RA+ cells. Here immunoSEQ multiplex PCR was the method, and the copy in TCRdb shows in-frame clones only, minus some. This sample has around 1,900,000 clones; 85% to 95% occur once, and the top ten carry 1.5% to 2%. Sequenced input: naive CD8+ T cells from PBMCs. The receptors come from a man aged 18 to 30 in good health. Some clones in this sample may be carry-over from other donors' samples.

The chain uses TRBV9 and TRBJ2-3; 9 positions agree with TRBD2. The junction had 5 bases not matched to a gene; V was cut back by 0 bases and J by 0 bases. The CDR3 loop spans 17 amino acids. The germline gives CDR1 SGDLS, CDR2 YYNGEE. CDR3 region: CASSVGWREGSTDTQYF. The CDR3 nucleotides read TGTGCCAGCAGCGTAGGATGGCGGGAGGGGAGCACAGATACGCAGTATTTT.

The rearrangement links TRBV10-2 to TRBJ1-1, with 9 bases matching TRBD1. V dropped 2 bases and J dropped 5; count of bases not matched to a gene: 9. CDR1 and CDR2 from the germline V gene are WSHSY and SAAADI. The CDR3 runs 16 residues. DNA for the CDR3: TGCGCCAGCAGTGAGACCGACAGGGGGTTGGAGACTGAAGCTTTCTTT. As protein: CASSETDRGLETEAFF.

This rearrangement joins TRBV9 to TRBJ2-3; no firm D call. Trimming cost V 0 bases and J 3 bases, with 11 bases left between them. This CDR3 has 15 amino acids. Looked up from germline, CDR1 is SGDLS and CDR2 is YYNGEE. CDR3 loop: CASSVDWSTTDTQYF. CDR3 DNA sequence: TGTGCCAGCAGCGTAGATTGGAGTACGACAGATACGCAGTATTTT.

V and J are TRBV11-3 and TRBJ2-1, with 8 positions matching TRBD1. CDR1 is SGHNT and CDR2 is YENEEA in the germline V gene. The V gene end was trimmed by 4 bases and the J gene end by 3 bases; junction bases not matched to a gene: 5. The length of the CDR3 is 15 residues. CDR3 DNA: TGTGCCAGCAGCTCCGACAGGGGAGGCTACAATGAGCAGTTCTTC. It codes for CASSSDRGGYNEQFF.

This chain joins TRBV15 and TRBJ2-3; 9 bases align to TRBD2. This CDR3 has 15 residues. In germline, CDR1 is LNHNV, CDR2 YYDKDF (reference sequence). V lost 4 bases and J lost 4; bases outside the gene matches: 6. CDR3 nucleotides: TGTGCCACCAGCAACGGGCTAGCGGGATCAGATACGCAGTATTTT. Protein sequence: CATSNGLAGSDTQYF.

The J gene is TRBJ2-7, the V gene TRBV2; 11 nucleotides align to TRBD2. Unmatched junction bases numbered 13, after V lost 4 bases and J lost 2 bases. Germline V gene data show CDR1 as SNHLY and CDR2 as FYNNEI. The CDR3 consists of 18 residues. The DNA for the CDR3 is TGTGCCAGCAGTGGACACCCAACTAGCGGGAGTAGTCCCTACGAGCAGTACTTC. It specifies CASSGHPTSGSSPYEQYF.

V and J are TRBV7-2 and TRBJ2-7, with TRBD1 matching 12 bases. CDR1 is SGHTA, CDR2 FQGNSA, per germline. The ends lost 2 bases at V and 1 base at J; junction bases unmatched: 9. The CDR3 totals 18 residues. The CDR3 protein is CASSLLPGQGARSYEQYF. The CDR3 DNA sequence: TGTGCCAGCAGCTTACTCCCGGGACAGGGGGCACGTTCCTACGAGCAGTACTTC.

The chain links TRBV5-1 to TRBJ2-5, with 10 bases aligning to TRBD2. The trim removed 6 bases at V and 3 bases at J, leaving 2 bases unmatched. In germline, CDR1 is SGHRS, CDR2 YFSETQ. CDR3 length: 13 amino acids. CDR3 protein: CASTGLAEETQYF. The CDR3 nucleotides are TGCGCCAGCACCGGACTAGCGGAAGAGACCCAGTACTTC.

The chain uses TRBV15 and TRBJ1-5, with D possibly matching TRBD1 (6 bases). The V and J ends lost 8 bases and 7 bases respectively, with 15 bases between them. Germline loops: CDR1 LNHNV, CDR2 YYDKDF (reference sequence). This CDR3 has 13 residues. The CDR3 DNA reads TGTGCCACCGGACAGTCCGGAGACCAGCCCCAGCATTTT. Protein product: CATGQSGDQPQHF.

The J gene is TRBJ2-1, the V gene TRBV9; TRBD1 is a possible D gene (6 bases). This CDR3 region has 15 residues. CDR1 SGDLS and CDR2 YYNGEE come from the germline V gene. V was trimmed by 4 bases and J by 9 bases, leaving 20 bases between them. The CDR3 sequence: CASSPSRGSFSEQFF. As DNA, the CDR3 is TGTGCCAGCAGCCCTTCTAGGGGGAGCTTCTCTGAGCAGTTCTTC. Full variable domain (outside the CDR3, taken from reference TRBV9 and TRBJ2-1): DSGVTQTPKHLITATGQRVTLRCSPRSGDLSVYWYQQSLDQGLQFLIQYYNGEERAKGNILERFSAQQFPDLHSELNLSSLELGDSALYFCASSPSRGSFSEQFFGPGTRLTVL.

This chain connects TRBV6-1 to TRBJ1-1, with a possible D match to TRBD1 (6 bases). The CDR3 spans 19 residues. The germline V gene has CDR1 MNHNS and CDR2 SASEGT. Trimming took off 4 bases at V and 0 bases at J, with 24 bases between the two ends. This CDR3 is CASSVSFTGKAGVNTEAFF. The CDR3 nucleotides are TGTGCCAGCAGTGTTAGTTTCACAGGGAAGGCGGGGGTGAACACTGAAGCTTTCTTT.

The chain employs TRBV5-4 and TRBJ2-7, with TRBD1 matching 8 bases. Germline V gene sequence: CDR1 SGHNT, CDR2 YYREEE (reference sequence). The CDR3 is made up of 14 amino acids. The CDR3 is CGSLYGQGWHEQYF. The CDR3 DNA reads as TGTGGCTCGCTATACGGACAGGGATGGCACGAGCAGTACTTC.

This chain connects TRBV29-1 to TRBJ2-3; 10 bases match TRBD1. Germline V gene sequence: CDR1 SQVTM, CDR2 ANQGSEA. The CDR3 extends over 15 amino acids. The V gene end was trimmed by 6 bases and the J gene end by 5 bases; junction bases not matched to a gene: 11. The CDR3 region is CSVGRQGAAGDTQYF. For the CDR3, the DNA is TGCAGCGTGGGGAGACAGGGGGCGGCAGGAGATACGCAGTATTTT.

The J gene is TRBJ1-5, the V gene TRBV28; the D is unclear. The CDR3 loop spans 11 amino acids. Trimming left V 6 bases short and J 9 bases short, with 9 bases between. Germline CDR1 reads MDHEN; CDR2 reads SYDVKM. CDR3 bases: TGTGCCAGCAGCGTAATGGGGCCCCAGCATTTT. Protein product: CASSVMGPQHF.

V usage is TRBV28 and J usage is TRBJ2-5; 9 bases line up with TRBD2. J lost 3 bases, V lost 0 bases, and 2 bases had no gene match. This CDR3 comprises 15 residues. Per the germline V gene, CDR1 is MDHEN and CDR2 is SYDVKM. The CDR3 reads CASSLWTSGKETQYF. Here the CDR3 DNA reads TGTGCCAGCAGTTTATGGACTAGCGGTAAAGAGACCCAGTACTTC.

The V and J genes are TRBV5-6 and TRBJ1-1; D gene uncertain. This CDR3 region has 13 residues. The germline gives CDR1 SGHDT, CDR2 YYEEEE. Trimming removed 10 bases at V and 6 bases at J, with 19 bases between. The CDR3 coding sequence is TGTGCCGGCCTGCGGTCGGGGTTCGCTGAAGCTTTCTTT. This gives the protein CAGLRSGFAEAFF.

Turning to this clone: Different DNA sequences within this sample yield the same CDR3. The V call is TRBV19, the J call TRBJ1-1; the D is unclear. V was cut by 3 bases and J by 5 bases, with 4 bases left in between. Looked up from germline, CDR1 is LNHDA and CDR2 is SQIVND (reference sequence). The CDR3 is 11 residues long. The CDR3 spells CASSIHTEAFF. DNA for the CDR3: TGTGCCAGTAGTATTCATACTGAAGCTTTCTTT.

The chain employs TRBV13 and TRBJ2-2; 7 bases fit TRBD2. Germline trimming cut 4 bases from V and 2 bases from J; bases unmatched to any gene: 10. The CDR3 length is 17 residues. Germline assignment: CDR1 PRHDT and CDR2 FYEKMQ (reference sequence). This CDR3 is CASSSLRASGNTGELFF. The DNA of the CDR3 is TGTGCCAGCAGCTCCCTCCGCGCTAGCGGTAACACCGGGGAGCTGTTTTTT.

This clone was detected once. The V call is TRBV15, the J call TRBJ1-1; 8 bases are a match to TRBD1. V shed 4 bases and J 0 bases; nucleotides not matched to a gene: 4. The CDR3 loop spans 15 amino acids. Germline assignment: CDR1 LNHNV and CDR2 YYDKDF (reference sequence). The CDR3, as DNA: TGTGCCACCAGCATAAGGACAGGGCTGAACACTGAAGCTTTCTTT. Its translation is CATSIRTGLNTEAFF.

The V gene is TRBV4-3, the J gene TRBJ2-3; D remains ambiguous. V was clipped by 0 bases and J by 1 base, with 11 bases between them. Germline loops: CDR1 LGHNA, CDR2 YSLEER. This CDR3 is built from 16 residues. CDR3 nucleotides: TGCGCCAGCAGCCAAGATCAAGTGAGAGGCACAGATACGCAGTATTTT. Translating gives CASSQDQVRGTDTQYF.

CDR3 amino acids: CASSTGTSGASSYNEQFF. The CDR3 nucleotides read TGCGCCAGCAGCACCGGGACTAGCGGGGCTAGCTCCTACAATGAGCAGTTCTTC. The rearrangement uses TRBV5-1 and TRBJ2-1; 13 bases are a match to TRBD2. After removal of 4 bases from V and 0 bases from J, the junction contained 7 bases not matched to a gene. This CDR3 is 18 amino acids long. Germline values: CDR1 SGHRS, CDR2 YFSETQ. The full variable domain, with the rest looked up from reference TRBV5-1 and TRBJ2-1, is KAGVTQTPRYLIKTRGQQVTLSCSPISGHRSVSWYQQTPGQGLQFLFEYFSETQRNKGNFPGRFSGRQFSNSRSEMNVSTLELGDSALYLCASSTGTSGASSYNEQFFGPGTRLTVL.